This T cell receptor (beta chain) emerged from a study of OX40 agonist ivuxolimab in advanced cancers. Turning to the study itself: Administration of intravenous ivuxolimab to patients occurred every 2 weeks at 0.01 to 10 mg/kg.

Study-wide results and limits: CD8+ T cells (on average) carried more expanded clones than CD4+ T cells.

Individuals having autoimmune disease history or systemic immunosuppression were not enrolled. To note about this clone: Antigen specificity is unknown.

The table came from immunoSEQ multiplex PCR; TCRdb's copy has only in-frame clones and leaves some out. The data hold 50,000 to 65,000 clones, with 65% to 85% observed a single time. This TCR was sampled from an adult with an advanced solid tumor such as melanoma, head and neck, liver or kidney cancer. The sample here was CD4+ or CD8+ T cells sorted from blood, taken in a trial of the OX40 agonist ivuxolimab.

The DNA of the CDR3 is TGCGCCAGCAGTGAAAGGTCGGGGGATTCACCCCTCCACTTT. It encodes CASSERSGDSPLHF. The chain combines TRBV10-1 with TRBJ1-6; D is perhaps TRBD1 (5 bases). This CDR3 region has 14 residues. The germline V gene encodes CDR1 WNHNN and CDR2 SYGVQD (reference sequence). V was trimmed by 3 bases and J by 8 bases, leaving 11 bases between them.